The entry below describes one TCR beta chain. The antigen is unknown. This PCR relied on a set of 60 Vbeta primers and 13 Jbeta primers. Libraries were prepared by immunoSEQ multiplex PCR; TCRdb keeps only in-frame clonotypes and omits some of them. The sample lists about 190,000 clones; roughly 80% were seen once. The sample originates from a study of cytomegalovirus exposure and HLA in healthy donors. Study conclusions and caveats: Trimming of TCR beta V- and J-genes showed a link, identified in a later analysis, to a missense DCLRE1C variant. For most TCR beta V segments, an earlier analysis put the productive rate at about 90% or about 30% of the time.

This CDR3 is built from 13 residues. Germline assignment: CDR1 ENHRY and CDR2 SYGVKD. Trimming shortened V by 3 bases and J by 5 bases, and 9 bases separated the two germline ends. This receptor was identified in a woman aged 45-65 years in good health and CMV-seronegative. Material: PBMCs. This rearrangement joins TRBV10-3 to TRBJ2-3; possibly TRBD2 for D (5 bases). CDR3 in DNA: TGTGCCATCAGTGACGTGGGGAGAGATACGCAGTATTTT. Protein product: CAISDVGRDTQYF.